This is a list of T cell receptor beta chains from one sample in a study of cytomegalovirus exposure and HLA in healthy donors. The repertoire was sequenced with immunoSEQ multiplex PCR; TCRdb's copy has only in-frame clones and lacks some. The profile shows over 200,000 clones, approximately 87% of them singletons. Sequenced sample: PBMCs. The receptors derive from a human donor in good health. Both conserved end residues are part of each CDR3. A D gene is named only where the DNA matches it firmly. Clone sizes are given selectively: once, few, many, or a class where the clone is expanded.

cdr3_length j_call d_call v_call clone_size cdr3_aa cdr3_nt
14 TRBJ1-4 TRBD1 TRBV7-9 NA CASSLGQGRGKLFF TGTGCCAGCAGCTTGGGACAGGGTAGGGGAAAACTGTTTTTT
14 TRBJ1-5 NA TRBV30 NA CAWSGVSGSQPQHF TGTGCCTGGAGTGGCGTATCCGGGAGTCAGCCCCAGCATTTT
11 TRBJ1-1 NA TRBV20-1 NA CSARDSTEAFF TGCAGTGCTAGAGATAGCACTGAAGCTTTCTTT
18 TRBJ2-7 TRBD1 TRBV7-9 NA CASSHSGTGYSSSYEQYF TGTGCCAGCAGCCACTCCGGGACAGGGTATTCAAGCTCCTACGAGCAGTACTTC
14 TRBJ1-1 TRBD1 TRBV5-1 NA CASGRTGGDTEAFF TGCGCCAGCGGCAGGACAGGGGGGGACACTGAAGCTTTCTTT
15 TRBJ2-1 NA TRBV19 once CASQIAGQGGNEQFF TGTGCCAGTCAAATAGCGGGACAGGGTGGAAATGAGCAGTTCTTC
15 TRBJ2-1 TRBD2 TRBV2 NA CASSEVGGPRNEQFF TGTGCCAGCAGTGAAGTGGGAGGGCCTCGGAATGAGCAGTTCTTC
15 TRBJ2-7 TRBD1 TRBV6-1 NA CASSEMGTGVYEQYF TGTGCCAGCAGTGAAATGGGGACAGGGGTCTACGAGCAGTACTTC
14 TRBJ2-7 TRBD1 TRBV27 once CASSLGTGGLEQYF TGTGCCAGCAGTTTAGGGACAGGGGGTCTCGAGCAGTACTTC
15 TRBJ1-5 TRBD1 TRBV5-5 NA CASSAQGASNQPQHF TGTGCCAGCAGCGCACAGGGGGCGAGCAATCAGCCCCAGCATTTT
12 TRBJ2-7 NA TRBV9 NA CASSGALDEQYF TGTGCCAGCAGCGGCGCCCTGGACGAGCAGTACTTC
13 TRBJ2-1 NA TRBV29-1 NA CSVSRTTYNEQFF TGCAGCGTTTCCCGGACAACCTACAATGAGCAGTTCTTC
15 TRBJ2-7 NA TRBV6-5 NA CASSSTGTSTYEQYF TGTGCCAGCAGTTCAACCGGGACAAGTACCTACGAGCAGTACTTC
16 TRBJ2-1 NA TRBV2 NA CASSQARGPLGPKQFF TGTGCCAGCAGTCAGGCTCGAGGGCCTCTCGGGCCCAAGCAGTTCTTC
14 TRBJ1-5 NA TRBV29-1 once CSVVRGISNQPQHF TGCAGCGTTGTTCGAGGGATTAGCAATCAGCCCCAGCATTTT
17 TRBJ2-3 TRBD2 TRBV7-6 once CASSERTSGRKTDTQYF TGTGCCAGCAGCGAACGGACTAGCGGGAGAAAGACAGATACGCAGTATTTT
15 TRBJ2-4 TRBD2 TRBV11-2 NA CASSLAVAREGIQYF TGTGCCAGCAGCTTAGCGGTGGCTAGGGAGGGCATTCAGTACTTC
15 TRBJ1-3 NA TRBV6-5 NA CASSYAKGTGNTIYF TGTGCCAGCAGTTACGCCAAGGGGACTGGAAACACCATATATTTT
17 TRBJ2-5 TRBD2 TRBV11-2 NA CASSPNPGLAGKETQYF TGTGCCAGCAGCCCGAATCCGGGACTAGCGGGAAAAGAGACCCAGTACTTC
16 TRBJ1-5 TRBD1 TRBV6-1 once CASSVGTGGFMEPQHF TGTGCCAGCAGTGTCGGGACAGGGGGCTTCATGGAGCCCCAGCATTTT
15 TRBJ2-3 TRBD2 TRBV6-4 once CASSELGLAADTQYF TGTGCCAGCAGTGAGCTCGGCCTAGCGGCAGATACGCAGTATTTT
12 TRBJ2-1 NA TRBV30 NA CAWSLAVNEQFF TGTGCCTGGAGTTTAGCTGTCAATGAGCAGTTCTTC
18 TRBJ2-7 TRBD2 TRBV19 NA CASSTGSSVGTSLYEQYF TGTGCCAGTAGCACAGGATCGTCGGTCGGGACTAGCCTTTACGAGCAGTACTTC
13 TRBJ2-1 NA TRBV7-2 NA CASAAWSYNEQFF TGTGCCAGCGCTGCGTGGAGCTACAATGAGCAGTTCTTC
14 TRBJ2-1 NA TRBV19 NA CASRGRGSYNEQFF TGTGCCAGTAGGGGAAGGGGCTCCTACAATGAGCAGTTCTTC
16 TRBJ2-3 TRBD2 TRBV7-9 NA CASSLATSGDTDTQYF TGTGCCAGCAGCTTAGCGACTAGCGGGGACACAGATACGCAGTATTTT
12 TRBJ1-2 TRBD1 TRBV10-2 NA CASTGQGYGYTF TGCGCCAGTACAGGACAGGGGTATGGCTACACCTTC
16 TRBJ2-5 NA TRBV19 NA CASSISRGGRMETQYF TGTGCCAGTAGTATAAGCAGGGGCGGTAGGATGGAGACCCAGTACTTC
16 TRBJ2-2 TRBD2 TRBV7-3 NA CASSLTSGRNTGELFF TGTGCCAGCAGCTTAACTAGCGGGAGGAACACCGGGGAGCTGTTTTTT
15 TRBJ2-7 NA TRBV7-9 once CASSLEGGSHIEQYF TGTGCCAGCAGCTTAGAGGGCGGGTCGCATATCGAGCAGTACTTC
17 TRBJ2-3 TRBD2 TRBV7-3 NA CASSSGTSGEGTDTQYF TGTGCCAGCAGCTCCGGGACTAGCGGAGAGGGGACAGATACGCAGTATTTT
14 TRBJ1-5 NA TRBV19 NA CASSIGGSNQPQHF TGTGCCAGTAGTATAGGGGGCTCGAATCAGCCCCAGCATTTT
13 TRBJ2-7 NA TRBV5-1 NA CASSLGQAGEQYF TGCGCCAGCAGCTTGGGGCAGGCGGGGGAGCAGTACTTC
14 TRBJ2-3 TRBD1 TRBV6-5 NA CASSEDRVTDTQYF TGTGCCAGTTCTGAGGACAGGGTCACAGATACGCAGTATTTT
16 TRBJ2-7 TRBD2 TRBV5-1 NA CASSLLAGGVFYEQYF TGCGCCAGCAGCTTGTTAGCGGGAGGGGTATTCTACGAGCAGTACTTC
15 TRBJ2-7 NA TRBV4-2 NA CASSQDLGPRYEQYF TGTGCCAGCAGCCAAGATCTAGGTCCCCGCTACGAGCAGTACTTC
14 TRBJ2-3 NA TRBV2 NA CASRIPRSTDTQYF TGTGCCAGCAGAATACCGAGGAGCACAGATACGCAGTATTTT
15 TRBJ2-2 NA TRBV6-1 many CASSETQGNTGELFF TGTGCCAGCAGTGAAACGCAGGGTAACACCGGGGAGCTGTTTTTT
15 TRBJ2-7 TRBD2 TRBV6-5 NA CASSRGGTRGYEQYF TGTGCCAGCTCCCGAGGCGGGACTAGAGGGTACGAGCAGTACTTC
18 TRBJ2-3 TRBD1 TRBV11-2 NA CASRRIGTGPKGTDTQYF TGTGCCAGCAGGAGAATCGGGACAGGACCCAAAGGCACAGATACGCAGTATTTT
19 TRBJ2-2 TRBD2 TRBV28 NA CASSSPRPLAGGPSGELFF TGTGCCAGCAGTTCTCCCCGACCCTTAGCGGGGGGGCCCTCCGGGGAGCTGTTTTTT
15 TRBJ2-1 NA TRBV19 few CASSIPRGGLNEQFF TGTGCCAGTAGTATACCAAGAGGGGGACTAAATGAGCAGTTCTTC
14 TRBJ1-2 TRBD1 TRBV5-1 once CASSTGQETYGYTF TGCGCCAGCAGCACGGGACAGGAGACCTATGGCTACACCTTC
15 TRBJ1-1 NA TRBV28 NA CASSSPGGRYTEAFF TGTGCCAGCAGTTCCCCGGGGGGGCGCTACACTGAAGCTTTCTTT
20 TRBJ1-2 NA TRBV19 NA CASSIKCFCFVRVRDYGYTF TGTGCCAGTAGTATCAAATGTTTTTGCTTTGTCAGGGTCCGAGACTATGGCTACACCTTC
17 TRBJ2-7 TRBD2 TRBV5-6 NA CASSRGLAGETSYEQYF TGTGCCAGCAGCCGTGGACTAGCGGGAGAAACCTCCTACGAGCAGTACTTC
16 TRBJ2-1 TRBD2 TRBV4-1 NA CASSQDEAGAYNEQFF TGCGCCAGCAGCCAAGATGAGGCGGGAGCCTACAATGAGCAGTTCTTC
15 TRBJ1-2 NA TRBV27 NA CASSPADKTNYGYTF TGTGCCAGCAGCCCAGCAGACAAGACTAACTATGGCTACACCTTC
14 TRBJ1-5 NA TRBV5-1 NA CASSSKGGAQPQHF TGCGCCAGCAGCTCCAAGGGGGGGGCTCAGCCCCAGCATTTT
14 TRBJ1-2 NA TRBV27 NA CASTSGREGYGYTF TGTGCCAGCACCTCAGGGAGGGAGGGCTATGGCTACACCTTC
15 TRBJ1-4 NA TRBV28 NA CASTQGRVPNEKLFF TGTGCCAGCACCCAGGGCAGGGTACCTAATGAAAAACTGTTTTTT
17 TRBJ2-1 TRBD2 TRBV6-1 NA CASSDLSGTTAYNEQFF TGTGCCAGCAGTGACCTCTCCGGGACTACAGCATACAATGAGCAGTTCTTC